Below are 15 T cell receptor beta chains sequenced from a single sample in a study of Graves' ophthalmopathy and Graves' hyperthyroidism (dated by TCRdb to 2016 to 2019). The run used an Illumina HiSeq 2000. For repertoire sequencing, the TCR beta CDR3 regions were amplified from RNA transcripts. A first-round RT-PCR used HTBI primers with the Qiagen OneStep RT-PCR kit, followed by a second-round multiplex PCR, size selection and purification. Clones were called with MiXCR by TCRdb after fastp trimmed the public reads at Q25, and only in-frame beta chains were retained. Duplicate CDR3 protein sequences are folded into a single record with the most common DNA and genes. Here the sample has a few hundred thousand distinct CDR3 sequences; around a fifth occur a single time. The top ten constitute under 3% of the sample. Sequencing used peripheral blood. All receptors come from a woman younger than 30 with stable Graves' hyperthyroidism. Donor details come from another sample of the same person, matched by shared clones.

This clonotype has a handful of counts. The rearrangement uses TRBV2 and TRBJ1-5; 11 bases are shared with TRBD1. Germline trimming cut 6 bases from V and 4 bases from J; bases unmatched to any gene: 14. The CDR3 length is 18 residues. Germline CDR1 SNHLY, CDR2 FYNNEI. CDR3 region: CASRSGQGAPPGNQPQHF. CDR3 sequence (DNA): TGTGCCAGCAGATCCGGACAGGGGGCGCCCCCGGGGAATCAGCCCCAGCATTTT.

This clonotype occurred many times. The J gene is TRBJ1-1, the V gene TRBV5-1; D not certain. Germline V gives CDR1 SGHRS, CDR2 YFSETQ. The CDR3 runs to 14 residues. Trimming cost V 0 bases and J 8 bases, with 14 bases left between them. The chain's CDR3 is CASSLEADSREAFF. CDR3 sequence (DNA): TGCGCCAGCAGCTTGGAGGCAGATTCTAGGGAAGCTTTCTTT.

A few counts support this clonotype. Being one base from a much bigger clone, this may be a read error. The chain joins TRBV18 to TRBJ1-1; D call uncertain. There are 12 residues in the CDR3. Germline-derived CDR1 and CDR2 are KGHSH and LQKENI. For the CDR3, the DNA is TGTGCCAGCTCACCGACGACGGCCGAAGCTTGCTTT. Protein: CASSPTTAEACF.

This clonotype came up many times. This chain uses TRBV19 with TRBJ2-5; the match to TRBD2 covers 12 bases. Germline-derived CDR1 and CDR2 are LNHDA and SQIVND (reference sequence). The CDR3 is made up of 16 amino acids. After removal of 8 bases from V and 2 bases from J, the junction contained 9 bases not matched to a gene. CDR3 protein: CASSGRLAGEQETQYF. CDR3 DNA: TGTGCCAGTTCCGGCCGACTAGCGGGAGAGCAAGAGACCCAGTACTTC. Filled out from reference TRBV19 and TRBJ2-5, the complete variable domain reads DGGITQSPKYLFRKEGQNVTLSCEQNLNHDAMYWYRQDPGQGLRLIYYSQIVNDFQKGDIAEGYSVSREKKESFPLTVTSAQKNPTAFYLCASSGRLAGEQETQYFGPGTRLLVL.

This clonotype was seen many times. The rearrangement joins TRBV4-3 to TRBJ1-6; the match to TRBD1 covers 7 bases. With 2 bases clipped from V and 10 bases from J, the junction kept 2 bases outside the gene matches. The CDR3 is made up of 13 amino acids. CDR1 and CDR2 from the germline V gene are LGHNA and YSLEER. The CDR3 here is CASSQNRGSPLHF. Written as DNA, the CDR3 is TGCGCCAGCAGCCAAAACAGGGGCTCACCCCTCCACTTT.

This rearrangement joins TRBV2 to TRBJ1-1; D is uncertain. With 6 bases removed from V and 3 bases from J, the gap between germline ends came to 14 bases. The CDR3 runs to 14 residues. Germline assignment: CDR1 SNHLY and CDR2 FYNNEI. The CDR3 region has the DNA TGTGCCAGCAGAACTATACTATCTGACACTGAAGCTTTCTTT. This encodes CASRTILSDTEAFF.

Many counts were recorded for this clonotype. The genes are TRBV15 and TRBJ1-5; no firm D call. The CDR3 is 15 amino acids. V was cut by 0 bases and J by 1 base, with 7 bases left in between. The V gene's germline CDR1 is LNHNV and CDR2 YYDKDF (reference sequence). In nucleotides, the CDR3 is TGTGCCACCAGCAGAGATACGGCGAGCAATCAGCCCCAGCATTTT. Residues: CATSRDTASNQPQHF.

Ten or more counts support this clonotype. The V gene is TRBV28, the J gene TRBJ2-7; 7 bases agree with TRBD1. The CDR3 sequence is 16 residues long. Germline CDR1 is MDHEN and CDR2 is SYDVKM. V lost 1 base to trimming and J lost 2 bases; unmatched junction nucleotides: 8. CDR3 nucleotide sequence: TGTGCCAGCAGTTTATCATGGACAGGACAGCCCTACGAGCAGTACTTC. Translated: CASSLSWTGQPYEQYF.

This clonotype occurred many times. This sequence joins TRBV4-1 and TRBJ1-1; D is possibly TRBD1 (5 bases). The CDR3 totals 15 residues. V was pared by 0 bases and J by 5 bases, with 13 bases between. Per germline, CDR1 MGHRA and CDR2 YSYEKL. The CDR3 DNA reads TGCGCCAGCAGCCAAGATCGGGGGGAGTGGACTGAAGCTTTCTTT. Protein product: CASSQDRGEWTEAFF.

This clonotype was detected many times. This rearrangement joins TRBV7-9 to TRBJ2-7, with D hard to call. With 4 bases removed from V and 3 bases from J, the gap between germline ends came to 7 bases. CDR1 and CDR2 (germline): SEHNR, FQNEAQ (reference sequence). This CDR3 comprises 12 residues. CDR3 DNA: TGTGCCAGCAGCTCCCACTTCTACGAGCAGTACTTC. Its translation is CASSSHFYEQYF.

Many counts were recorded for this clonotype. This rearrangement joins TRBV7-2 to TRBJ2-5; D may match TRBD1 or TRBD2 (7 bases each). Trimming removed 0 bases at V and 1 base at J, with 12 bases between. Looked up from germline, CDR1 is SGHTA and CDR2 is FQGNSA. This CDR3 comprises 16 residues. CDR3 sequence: CASSLAGGTAQETQYF. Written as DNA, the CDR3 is TGTGCCAGCAGCTTAGCGGGAGGGACAGCCCAAGAGACCCAGTACTTC.

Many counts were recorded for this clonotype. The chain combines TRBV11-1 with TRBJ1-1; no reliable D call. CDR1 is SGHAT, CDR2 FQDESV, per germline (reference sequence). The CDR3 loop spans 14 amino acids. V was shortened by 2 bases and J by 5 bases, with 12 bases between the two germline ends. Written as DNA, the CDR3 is TGTGCCAGCAGCTTACAGCCGGGAGGGACTGAAGCTTTCTTT. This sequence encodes CASSLQPGGTEAFF.

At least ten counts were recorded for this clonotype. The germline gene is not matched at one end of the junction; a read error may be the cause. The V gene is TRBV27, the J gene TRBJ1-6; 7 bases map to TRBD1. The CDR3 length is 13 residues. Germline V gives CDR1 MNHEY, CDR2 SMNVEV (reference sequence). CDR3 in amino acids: CANSLYRGSPLHF. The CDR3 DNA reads TGTGCCAACAGTTTATACAGGGGTTCACCCCTCCACTTT.

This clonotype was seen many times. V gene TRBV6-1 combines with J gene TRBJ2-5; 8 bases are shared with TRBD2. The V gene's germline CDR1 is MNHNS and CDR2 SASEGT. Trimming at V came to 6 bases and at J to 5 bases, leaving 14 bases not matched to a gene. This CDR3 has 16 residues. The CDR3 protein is CASRLGAGGLRETQYF. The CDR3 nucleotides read TGTGCCAGCAGACTGGGGGCGGGGGGCCTCCGCGAGACCCAGTACTTC.

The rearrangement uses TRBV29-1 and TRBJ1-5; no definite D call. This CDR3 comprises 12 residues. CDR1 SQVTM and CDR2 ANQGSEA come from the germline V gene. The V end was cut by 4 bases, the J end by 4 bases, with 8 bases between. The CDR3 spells CSVVFENQPQHF. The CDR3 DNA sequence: TGCAGCGTTGTTTTTGAGAATCAGCCCCAGCATTTT.